These T cell receptor beta chains were read from a single sample in a study of T cells in Graves' hyperthyroidism and ophthalmopathy. TCRdb independently ran MiXCR on the multiplex PCR reads; one entry per CDR3 protein. This table holds under 300,000 distinct CDR3 sequences, 13% to 15% found once. Sequenced input: blood. These receptors all come from a woman between 40 and 50 years old with Graves' hyperthyroidism that later progressed to Graves' ophthalmopathy. Both conserved end residues are part of each CDR3. The order of the fields is V gene, clone size, J gene, D gene, CDR3 protein, CDR3 DNA. The D gene is left open where the match is weak. A row's size may be missing; if present it is once, few, many or a size class.

TRBV5-8	many	TRBJ2-1	NA	CASRLPRGLAYNEQFF	TGTGCCAGCAGACTACCTCGGGGATTAGCCTACAATGAGCAGTTCTTC
TRBV3-1	NA	TRBJ2-4	TRBD1	CASSQRTGGTKNIQYF	TGTGCCAGCAGCCAAAGGACAGGGGGAACCAAAAACATTCAGTACTTC
TRBV2	many	TRBJ2-1	NA	CASSEIVNEQFF	TGTGCCAGCAGTGAGATTGTAAATGAGCAGTTCTTC
TRBV28	many	TRBJ2-5	NA	CASSLGKLASPIYQETQYF	TGTGCCAGCAGTTTAGGAAAACTAGCCTCCCCGATTTACCAAGAGACCCAGTACTTC
TRBV11-1	many	TRBJ2-3	TRBD1	CASSQGQGSTDTQYF	TGTGCCAGCAGCCAGGGACAGGGGAGTACAGATACGCAGTATTTT
TRBV28	many	TRBJ1-1	NA	CASSIKRRDTEAFF	TGTGCCAGCAGTATAAAAAGGAGGGACACTGAAGCTTTCTTT
TRBV28	many	TRBJ2-5	NA	CASSLTSRETQYF	TGTGCCAGCAGTTTAACCAGCCGGGAGACCCAGTACTTC
TRBV5-1	many	TRBJ2-7	TRBD2	CASSSASGSVYEQYF	TGCGCCAGCAGCTCCGCTAGCGGGAGTGTCTACGAGCAGTACTTC
TRBV24-1	few	TRBJ2-1	NA	CATSQTTTKFF	TGTGCCACCAGCCAGACTACGACGAAGTTCTTC
TRBV6-1	NA	TRBJ2-1	NA	CATARVYEQFF	TGTGCCACCGCGCGGGTTTATGAGCAGTTCTTC
TRBV7-9	NA	TRBJ1-4	NA	CASSLVRPGATNEKLFF	TGTGCCAGCAGCTTAGTCCGGCCAGGGGCAACTAATGAAAAACTGTTTTTT
TRBV11-1	many	TRBJ2-5	NA	CASSKRQGGPQETQYF	TGTGCCAGCAGCAAACGACAAGGAGGGCCCCAGGAGACCCAGTACTTC
TRBV28	many	TRBJ2-1	NA	CASSLGSYKFF	TGTGCCAGCAGTTTAGGGAGTTATAAGTTCTTC
TRBV27	few	TRBJ1-6	NA	CASSLAANSPLHF	TGTGCCAGCAGTCTTGCAGCTAATTCACCCCTCCACTTT
TRBV7-3	NA	TRBJ2-5	NA	CASSLTQGRGETQYF	TGTGCCAGCAGCTTAACCCAGGGTCGGGGGGAGACCCAGTACTTC
TRBV29-1	few	TRBJ1-1	NA	CSAWGYTEAFF	TGCAGCGCCTGGGGCTACACTGAAGCTTTCTTT
TRBV2	NA	TRBJ2-7	NA	CASSIRTSYEQYF	TGTGCCAGCAGTATAAGGACCTCCTACGAGCAGTACTTC
TRBV3-1	many	TRBJ2-2	NA	CASSQGPTNTGELFF	TGTGCCAGCAGCCAGGGACCGACGAACACCGGGGAGCTGTTTTTT
TRBV28	many	TRBJ1-4	TRBD1	CASSSYRTGDEKLFF	TGTGCCAGCAGTTCGTATCGGACAGGCGATGAAAAACTGTTTTTT
TRBV27	many	TRBJ2-7	TRBD1	CASSSYRQGVGEQYF	TGTGCCAGCAGTTCTTACAGACAGGGTGTGGGCGAGCAGTACTTC
TRBV19	many	TRBJ2-3	TRBD2	CASSRWGTTTDTQYF	TGTGCCAGTAGTCGGTGGGGGACTACCACAGATACGCAGTATTTT
TRBV11-2	many	TRBJ1-4	NA	CASSLGLAEKLFF	TGTGCCAGCAGCTTAGGCCTTGCTGAAAAACTGTTTTTT
TRBV9	few	TRBJ1-1	NA	CASAVHRNTEAFF	TGTGCCAGCGCCGTCCACAGGAACACTGAAGCTTTCTTT
TRBV9	few	TRBJ1-1	NA	CASSQLKNTEAFF	TGTGCCAGCAGCCAGTTGAAGAACACTGAAGCTTTCTTT
TRBV6-1	NA	TRBJ2-5	NA	CASSFIAGQGVETQDF	TGTGCCAGCAGCTTCATAGCGGGACAGGGAGTAGAGACCCAGGACTTC
TRBV7-2	few	TRBJ1-2	NA	CASSLSPGTDYGYTF	TGTGCCAGCAGCTTATCCCCAGGGACGGACTATGGCTACACCTTC
TRBV19	many	TRBJ2-7	NA	CASSVGLPYEQYF	TGTGCCAGTAGTGTGGGACTGCCCTACGAGCAGTACTTC
TRBV28	NA	TRBJ1-1	TRBD1	CASSELHGTGTTEAFF	TGTGCCAGCAGCGAACTACACGGGACAGGGACCACTGAAGCTTTCTTT
TRBV12-3/TRBV12-4	many	TRBJ2-1	TRBD2	CASSLAESYNEQFF	TGTGCCAGCTCCCTAGCGGAGTCCTACAATGAGCAGTTCTTC
TRBV12-3/TRBV12-4	many	TRBJ1-1	NA	CASSVGTGRAFF	TGTGCCAGCAGTGTGGGTACAGGTAGGGCTTTCTTT
TRBV4-1	few	TRBJ2-5	NA	CASSLGVLYQETQYF	TGCGCCAGCAGCCTGGGGGTACTCTACCAAGAGACCCAGTACTTC
TRBV2	many	TRBJ2-5	TRBD2	CASRLVTRWTSGFFQETQYF	TGTGCCTCTCGACTAGTTACTCGCTGGACTAGCGGATTCTTCCAAGAGACCCAGTACTTC
TRBV5-1	few	TRBJ1-3	NA	CASSLALGSGNTIYF	TGCGCCAGCAGCTTGGCTCTTGGGTCTGGAAACACCATATATTTT
TRBV5-1	few	TRBJ2-2	TRBD1	CASGPRQGAAGELFF	TGCGCCAGCGGTCCGCGACAGGGGGCCGCCGGGGAGCTGTTTTTT
TRBV3-1	many	TRBJ1-1	NA	CASSLGGFTEAFF	TGTGCCAGCAGTCTTGGGGGGTTCACTGAAGCTTTCTTT
TRBV10-3	many	TRBJ1-3	NA	CAISAGGSGNTIYF	TGTGCCATCAGCGCGGGGGGAAGTGGAAACACCATATATTTT
TRBV6-1	many	TRBJ2-1	NA	CASKGVSYNEQFF	TGTGCCAGCAAGGGGGTCTCCTACAATGAGCAGTTCTTC
TRBV27	NA	TRBJ1-1	NA	CASSPRNRLNTEAFF	TGTGCCAGCAGTCCCCGAAACAGGTTGAACACTGAAGCTTTCTTT
TRBV7-8	many	TRBJ1-1	NA	CASSPFQGMNTEAFF	TGTGCCAGCAGCCCATTCCAGGGTATGAACACTGAAGCTTTCTTT
TRBV2	many	TRBJ2-1	TRBD2	CASSGLAAYNEQFF	TGTGCCAGCAGTGGACTAGCGGCCTACAATGAGCAGTTCTTC
TRBV30	many	TRBJ1-4	NA	CAWSVVGAVEKLFF	TGTGCCTGGAGTGTAGTTGGGGCGGTCGAAAAACTGTTTTTT
TRBV4-1	few	TRBJ1-5	NA	CASSQPSWGRTNSNQPQHF	TGCGCCAGCAGCCAACCCAGTTGGGGAAGAACTAATAGCAATCAGCCCCAGCATTTT
TRBV29-1	many	TRBJ2-3	NA	CSVAGQRAGDTQYF	TGCAGCGTCGCCGGGCAGCGGGCCGGAGATACGCAGTATTTT
TRBV25-1	many	TRBJ2-2	NA	CASSPDLLNTGELFF	TGTGCCAGCAGCCCAGACCTTTTGAACACCGGGGAGCTGTTTTTT
TRBV5-6	many	TRBJ2-7	NA	CASSVDIAYEQYF	TGTGCCAGCAGTGTAGACATAGCCTACGAGCAGTACTTC
TRBV19	many	TRBJ1-3	TRBD1	CASTRDRGAGNTIYF	TGTGCCAGTACTAGGGACAGGGGAGCTGGAAACACCATATATTTT
TRBV20-1	many	TRBJ2-2	NA	CSARGQLSELFF	TGCAGTGCTCGAGGACAATTGAGCGAGCTGTTTTTT
TRBV28	many	TRBJ1-5	NA	CASSPRNSNQPQHF	TGTGCCAGCAGTCCGAGGAATAGCAATCAGCCCCAGCATTTT